These 16 T cell receptor beta chains originate from one sample sequenced in a study of blood T cell repertoires in COVID-19. Sequenced by immunoSEQ multiplex PCR; TCRdb stores in-frame clones only, minus some. The sample has roughly 100,000 clones; about 86% are singletons. Sequencing was carried out using peripheral blood. Receptor source: a woman aged 70 to 79 with acute or convalescent COVID-19.

The V and J genes are TRBV28 and TRBJ2-7, with 7 bases matching TRBD1. In germline, CDR1 is MDHEN, CDR2 SYDVKM. The V and J ends lost 5 bases and 6 bases, in that order; junction bases with no gene match: 10. The CDR3 consists of 14 residues. The CDR3 is CASSLLQGSGEQYF. The CDR3 DNA follows: TGTGCCAGCAGTCTCTTACAGGGGTCGGGCGAGCAGTACTTC.

This clone was observed a few times. V and J are TRBV5-4 and TRBJ1-2; possible D gene TRBD1, 6 bases. The CDR3 has 15 residues. The V end lost 0 bases, the J end lost 4 bases, and 13 bases lay between the germline ends. In germline, CDR1 is SGHNT, CDR2 YYREEE (reference sequence). The CDR3 loop reads CASSLAKDSLYGYTF. DNA for the CDR3: TGTGCCAGCAGCTTGGCCAAGGACAGTCTCTATGGCTACACCTTC.

V gene TRBV18 combines with J gene TRBJ1-2; 8 nucleotides align to TRBD1. V lost 4 bases, J lost 1 base, and 5 bases stayed unmatched. The CDR3 spans 15 residues. Germline V gene sequence: CDR1 KGHSH, CDR2 LQKENI. DNA for the CDR3: TGTGCCAGCTCACTCGGGACAGGAGATAACTATGGCTACACCTTC. Translating it yields CASSLGTGDNYGYTF.

V is TRBV2 and J is TRBJ2-7; TRBD1 matches 9 bases. V trimming: 6 bases; J trimming: 8 bases; junction bases outside the gene matches: 8. Germline V gene lookup returns CDR1 SNHLY and CDR2 FYNNEI. The CDR3 is 13 amino acids. CDR3 coding DNA: TGTGCCAGCAGCCGGGACAGGGTTGGTCAGCAGTACTTC. It codes for CASSRDRVGQQYF.

This clone was detected a few times. This chain links TRBV27 with TRBJ1-5; D is ambiguous. CDR3 length: 13 residues. The germline V gene has CDR1 MNHEY and CDR2 SMNVEV (reference sequence). V gave up 8 bases and J gave up 5 bases, with 13 bases separating them. CDR3 region: CASPDTKDQPQHF. The CDR3 DNA follows: TGTGCCAGCCCTGACACCAAAGATCAGCCCCAGCATTTT.

J is TRBJ2-2 and V is TRBV9, with D possibly matching TRBD1 (6 bases). This CDR3 region has 15 residues. Germline CDR1 and CDR2: SGDLS and YYNGEE. Trimming took 4 bases from V and 3 from J, leaving 13 bases between them. CDR3 nucleotide sequence: TGTGCCAGCAGCCCACAGGGTGCGGACACCGGGGAGCTGTTTTTT. Translating it yields CASSPQGADTGELFF. The full variable domain, completed using reference TRBV9 and TRBJ2-2, is DSGVTQTPKHLITATGQRVTLRCSPRSGDLSVYWYQQSLDQGLQFLIQYYNGEERAKGNILERFSAQQFPDLHSELNLSSLELGDSALYFCASSPQGADTGELFFGEGSRLTVL.

The CDR3 DNA reads as TGTGCCAGCAGTTACTCCGGTGCAGGACGGCGGGATGGCTACACCTTC. Translation gives CASSYSGAGRRDGYTF. The chain combines TRBV6-5 with TRBJ1-2, with D unclear. This CDR3 region has 16 residues. The ends were cut back, 0 bases at V and 6 bases at J, with 17 bases in the middle. Germline V gene data show CDR1 as MNHEY and CDR2 as SVGAGI.

There are many counts of this clone. The chain has TRBV10-3 and TRBJ2-2; 10 bases map to TRBD2. V was pared by 7 bases and J by 5 bases, with 4 bases of the junction left unmatched. CDR1 ENHRY and CDR2 SYGVKD come from the germline V gene. The length of the CDR3 is 14 residues. The CDR3 protein is CAITGTSVTGELFF. DNA of the CDR3: TGTGCCATCACCGGGACTAGCGTAACCGGGGAGCTGTTTTTT.

The chain couples TRBV6-5 to TRBJ1-3; D may be TRBD1 (5 bases). The CDR3 is 14 residues long. Germline V gene lookup returns CDR1 MNHEY and CDR2 SVGAGI. Trimming removed 8 bases at V and 4 bases at J, with 15 bases between. The CDR3 nucleotides are TGTGCCAGCTCCCAAGGGGCGAAAGGAAACACCATATATTTT. This codes for CASSQGAKGNTIYF.

V usage is TRBV30 and J usage is TRBJ1-6; TRBD1 aligns across 11 bases. Germline V CDR1 and CDR2: GTSNPN, SVGIG (reference sequence). The CDR3 is made up of 18 amino acids. J gave up 4 bases and V 1 base, and 9 bases lay outside the gene matches. CDR3 nucleotide sequence: TGTGCCTGGAGTGCGGGGGGACAGGGGGTTTCGTATAATTCACCCCTCCACTTT. It encodes CAWSAGGQGVSYNSPLHF.

The chain couples TRBV14 to TRBJ1-2; D call uncertain. Germline V gene data show CDR1 as SGHDN and CDR2 as FVKESK. CDR3 length: 13 amino acids. Trimming took 1 base from V and 8 from J, leaving 11 bases between them. CDR3 region: CASSQVYHRGYTF. CDR3 DNA sequence: TGTGCCAGCAGCCAAGTATACCACCGGGGCTACACCTTC.

The chain is built from TRBV24-1 and TRBJ2-1; maybe TRBD2 (6 bases). Per germline, CDR1 KGHDR and CDR2 SFDVKD. The CDR3 extends over 15 amino acids. Trimming cost V 1 base and J 2 bases, with 8 bases left between them. CDR3 sequence reads: CATSDFGGTYNEQFF. In DNA, the CDR3 is TGTGCCACCAGTGATTTTGGCGGGACCTACAATGAGCAGTTCTTC.

This chain connects TRBV9 to TRBJ2-2, with D possibly TRBD1 on 6 matching bases. Germline V gives CDR1 SGDLS, CDR2 YYNGEE. The CDR3 contains 16 residues. Trimming left V 0 bases short and J 3 bases short, with 12 bases between. As DNA, the CDR3 is TGTGCCAGCAGCGTAGAAACAGGGTACGACACCGGGGAGCTGTTTTTT. It encodes CASSVETGYDTGELFF.

The genes are TRBV7-9 and TRBJ1-3; D unresolved. CDR1 is SEHNR, CDR2 FQNEAQ, per germline (reference sequence). This CDR3 contains 16 residues. Trimming removed 5 bases from V and 0 bases from J, with 14 bases in between. The CDR3 region is CASSLLISLSGNTIYF. DNA of the CDR3: TGTGCCAGCAGCCTCCTGATTTCACTCTCTGGAAACACCATATATTTT.

This sequence joins TRBV9 and TRBJ2-2; tentatively, D is TRBD2 (6 bases). The V gene's germline CDR1 is SGDLS and CDR2 YYNGEE. There are 14 residues in the CDR3. The V and J ends lost 4 bases and 2 bases respectively, with 9 bases between them. The CDR3 loop reads CASSHGGNTGELFF. The CDR3 bases are TGTGCCAGCAGCCACGGGGGAAACACCGGGGAGCTGTTTTTT. Combining the CDR3 with reference TRBV9 and TRBJ2-2 gives the whole variable domain DSGVTQTPKHLITATGQRVTLRCSPRSGDLSVYWYQQSLDQGLQFLIQYYNGEERAKGNILERFSAQQFPDLHSELNLSSLELGDSALYFCASSHGGNTGELFFGEGSRLTVL.

This clone was recorded only once. The CDR3 reads CASSTSGTGSREQYF. CDR3 DNA: TGCGCCAGCAGCACCTCCGGGACAGGGTCAAGGGAGCAGTACTTC. The rearrangement links TRBV5-1 to TRBJ2-7; 9 nucleotides match TRBD1. The CDR3 is made up of 15 amino acids. Looked up from germline, CDR1 is SGHRS and CDR2 is YFSETQ. V shed 4 bases and J 7 bases; nucleotides not matched to a gene: 12. Full variable domain (outside the CDR3, taken from reference TRBV5-1 and TRBJ2-7): KAGVTQTPRYLIKTRGQQVTLSCSPISGHRSVSWYQQTPGQGLQFLFEYFSETQRNKGNFPGRFSGRQFSNSRSEMNVSTLELGDSALYLCASSTSGTGSREQYFGPGTRLTVT.